The subject of this entry is one T cell receptor beta chain. This sample stems from a study of blood T cell repertoires in COVID-19. Study summary: T cells, B-cell-depleted T cells, or PBMCs provided the cDNA or gDNA that served as material.

Trimming cost V 5 bases and J 2 bases, with 16 bases left between them. The CDR3 loop spans 16 amino acids. Germline V gene lookup returns CDR1 MDHEN and CDR2 SYDVKM. The table came from immunoSEQ multiplex PCR; TCRdb's copy has only in-frame clones and leaves some out. The table shows 200,000 to 250,000 clones, with around 81% occurring only once. The sequencing input was PBMCs or T cells enriched from blood (not recorded which). This TCR was sampled from a woman between 35 and 50 years old with acute COVID-19. J is TRBJ1-5 and V is TRBV28, with D perhaps matching TRBD1 (5 bases). In DNA form, the CDR3 reads TGTGCCAGCAGTATTACCGGGTCCAGGGGCAATCAGCCCCAGCATTTT. Its protein product is CASSITGSRGNQPQHF. The variable domain in full, completed from reference TRBV28 and TRBJ1-5, reads DVKVTQSSRYLVKRTGEKVFLECVQDMDHENMFWYRQDPGLGLRLIYFSYDVKMKEKGDIPEGYSVSREKKERFSLILESASTNQTSMYLCASSITGSRGNQPQHFGDGTRLSIL.